The next 23 T cell receptor beta chains were all read from a single sample in a study of blood T cell repertoires in COVID-19. Sequenced by immunoSEQ multiplex PCR; TCRdb stores in-frame clones only, minus some. The sample shows 150,000 to 200,000 clones, approximately 80% of them seen only once. Sequencing was performed on peripheral blood. These receptors originate from a woman of 80 years or more with acute or convalescent COVID-19.

The chain recombines TRBV4-1 with TRBJ1-6, with a possible D match to TRBD1 (5 bases). Trimming shortened V by 1 base and J by 6 bases, and 19 bases separated the two germline ends. The CDR3 consists of 18 residues. Looked up from germline, CDR1 is MGHRA and CDR2 is YSYEKL. The CDR3 here is CASSQGKGRDLANSPLHF. The CDR3 coding sequence is TGCGCCAGCAGCCAAGGGAAAGGCAGGGATTTGGCTAATTCACCCCTCCACTTT.

The table lists this clone with a few counts. This sequence joins TRBV18 and TRBJ2-6, with TRBD1 matching 8 bases. The CDR3 spans 14 residues. The trim removed 2 bases at V and 9 bases at J, leaving 3 bases unmatched. Germline values: CDR1 KGHSH, CDR2 LQKENI. CDR3: CASSPGTGGNVLTF. In nucleotides, the CDR3 is TGTGCCAGCTCACCAGGGACAGGCGGCAACGTCCTGACTTTC.

This rearrangement joins TRBV5-1 to TRBJ1-5; the match to TRBD1 covers 8 bases. This CDR3 region has 15 residues. Germline V gives CDR1 SGHRS, CDR2 YFSETQ. V shed 4 bases and J 2 bases; nucleotides not matched to a gene: 5. Written as DNA, the CDR3 is TGCGCCAGCAGCGCGACAGGGGCCCGCAATCAGCCCCAGCATTTT. It codes for CASSATGARNQPQHF. Full variable domain (rest looked up from reference TRBV5-1 and TRBJ1-5): KAGVTQTPRYLIKTRGQQVTLSCSPISGHRSVSWYQQTPGQGLQFLFEYFSETQRNKGNFPGRFSGRQFSNSRSEMNVSTLELGDSALYLCASSATGARNQPQHFGDGTRLSIL.

The chain is built from TRBV12-3 or TRBV12-4 and TRBJ1-1; no definite D call. This CDR3 contains 13 residues. V lost 0 bases and J 4 bases, leaving 6 bases between the germline ends. CDR3 residues: CASSLASVTEAFF. As DNA, the CDR3 is TGTGCCAGCAGTTTAGCCTCCGTCACTGAAGCTTTCTTT.

CDR3 bases: TGCGCCAGCAGCGTGGGACAGGAGAACTATGGCTACACCTTC. It encodes CASSVGQENYGYTF. The chain couples TRBV5-1 to TRBJ1-2, with 8 nucleotides matching TRBD1. Germline trimming cut 4 bases from V and 2 bases from J; bases unmatched to any gene: 4. This CDR3 is built from 14 residues. The germline CDR1 and CDR2 sequences are SGHRS and YFSETQ.

This clone was recorded at least ten times. The rearrangement uses TRBV19 and TRBJ2-1, with 8 nucleotides matching TRBD2. The germline V gene encodes CDR1 LNHDA and CDR2 SQIVND (reference sequence). Trimming at V came to 7 bases and at J to 6 bases, leaving 11 bases not matched to a gene. The CDR3 runs to 15 residues. This CDR3 reads CASNLVLAAVNEQFF. CDR3 DNA sequence: TGTGCCAGTAATCTGGTACTAGCGGCAGTCAATGAGCAGTTCTTC.

A single count supports this clone. V usage is TRBV28 and J usage is TRBJ2-7; 10 positions agree with TRBD2. The CDR3 runs 15 residues. Losses at the gene ends were 4 bases for V and 4 bases for J; bases not matched to a gene: 7. Per the germline V gene, CDR1 is MDHEN and CDR2 is SYDVKM. The CDR3 DNA is TGTGCCAGCAGTTCGGCATCTAGCGGGAGTTACGAGCAGTACTTC. Translation: CASSSASSGSYEQYF.

This chain joins TRBV5-1 and TRBJ1-2, with D perhaps TRBD1 (5 bases). V was clipped by 0 bases and J by 4 bases, with 13 bases between them. The CDR3 consists of 15 residues. In germline, CDR1 is SGHRS, CDR2 YFSETQ. The CDR3 DNA reads as TGCGCCAGCAGCTTGGGGGCAGGGCCGGGCTATGGCTACACCTTC. It is translated as CASSLGAGPGYGYTF. Full variable domain (missing parts from reference TRBV5-1 and TRBJ1-2): KAGVTQTPRYLIKTRGQQVTLSCSPISGHRSVSWYQQTPGQGLQFLFEYFSETQRNKGNFPGRFSGRQFSNSRSEMNVSTLELGDSALYLCASSLGAGPGYGYTFGSGTRLTVV.

In this sample, this clone turned up a few times. The V call is TRBV4-1, the J call TRBJ1-2; TRBD1 is a possible D gene (5 bases). The V end lost 0 bases, the J end lost 0 bases, and 11 bases lay between the germline ends. Per the germline V gene, CDR1 is MGHRA and CDR2 is YSYEKL. The CDR3 spans 16 residues. CDR3 residues: CASSQDFAGTNYGYTF. CDR3 DNA: TGCGCCAGCAGCCAAGATTTCGCAGGGACTAACTATGGCTACACCTTC.

The chain joins TRBV7-9 to TRBJ2-2; 8 bases map to TRBD1. The CDR3 extends over 14 amino acids. Germline CDR1 is SEHNR and CDR2 is FQNEAQ (reference sequence). V lost 3 bases, J lost 6 bases, and 3 bases stayed unmatched. This CDR3 reads CASSLGQVAGELFF. The CDR3 nucleotides read TGTGCCAGCAGCTTGGGACAGGTGGCCGGGGAGCTGTTTTTT.

The V and J genes are TRBV19 and TRBJ1-3; D may be TRBD1 (6 bases). The germline CDR1 and CDR2 sequences are LNHDA and SQIVND (reference sequence). V lost 5 bases and J lost 0, with 11 bases in between. The CDR3 is made up of 15 amino acids. The CDR3 nucleotides read TGTGCCAGTAGTCAGGGGCAGAGCTCTGGAAACACCATATATTTT. Its protein product is CASSQGQSSGNTIYF.

This chain uses TRBV10-1 with TRBJ2-7, with TRBD2 matching over 10 bases. From germline, CDR1 is WNHNN and CDR2 SYGVQD (reference sequence). The V segment lost 0 bases and the J segment 4 bases; nucleotides outside the gene matches: 9. The CDR3 runs 17 residues. CDR3 sequence reads: CASSESIASGSRYEQYF. Written as DNA, the CDR3 is TGCGCCAGCAGTGAGTCGATCGCTAGCGGGAGTAGATACGAGCAGTACTTC.

V gene TRBV27 combines with J gene TRBJ2-5; possibly TRBD2 for D (6 bases). This CDR3 is 14 amino acids long. The germline CDR1 and CDR2 sequences are MNHEY and SMNVEV (reference sequence). V lost 6 bases and J 2 bases, leaving 13 bases between the germline ends. The CDR3 DNA reads as TGTGCCAGCAGCCCCATTGGGGGGCAAGAGACCCAGTACTTC. It specifies CASSPIGGQETQYF.

V gene TRBV19 combines with J gene TRBJ2-1, with D possibly TRBD1 on 5 matching bases. The CDR3 totals 14 residues. Trimming stripped 4 bases from V and 5 bases from J, with 12 bases between. Germline V gene lookup returns CDR1 LNHDA and CDR2 SQIVND (reference sequence). The CDR3 sequence is CASSTLLGDNEQFF. The CDR3 bases are TGTGCCAGTAGTACCCTTCTAGGGGACAATGAGCAGTTCTTC.

This chain joins TRBV6-1 and TRBJ1-2; 10 bases agree with TRBD1. The germline V gene has CDR1 MNHNS and CDR2 SASEGT. Trimming took 2 bases from V and 8 from J; bases not matched to a gene: 5. CDR3 length: 14 amino acids. This chain's CDR3 is CASSERGQGSGYTF. The DNA for the CDR3 is TGTGCCAGCAGTGAACGGGGACAGGGGTCGGGCTACACCTTC.

CDR3 coding DNA: TGCGCCAGCAGCCAGGGGACAGCTGTGAACACTGAAGCTTTCTTT. Its translation is CASSQGTAVNTEAFF. This chain uses TRBV4-1 with TRBJ1-1; 7 positions match TRBD1. With 3 bases clipped from V and 0 bases from J, the junction kept 4 bases outside the gene matches. CDR1 is MGHRA, CDR2 YSYEKL, per germline. The CDR3 runs 15 residues.

V is TRBV28 and J is TRBJ2-7, with D perhaps matching TRBD1 (5 bases). CDR3 length: 16 residues. The germline V gene has CDR1 MDHEN and CDR2 SYDVKM. V lost 6 bases to trimming and J lost 7 bases, with 25 bases between them. CDR3 nucleotides: TGTGCCAGCAGGTGGACACGATTGAACAACCGTGGGGAGCAGTACTTC. Its protein is CASRWTRLNNRGEQYF.

J is TRBJ1-1 and V is TRBV6-1; 8 bases match TRBD1. Per germline, CDR1 MNHNS and CDR2 SASEGT. The CDR3 runs 16 residues. V dropped 1 base and J dropped 0; count of bases not matched to a gene: 4. The CDR3 sequence is CASSEGTGMVNTEAFF. In nucleotides, the CDR3 is TGTGCCAGCAGTGAAGGGACAGGGATGGTGAACACTGAAGCTTTCTTT.

This clone was seen just once. The CDR3 region is CASLGQTGANVLTF. The CDR3 bases are TGTGCCAGCCTAGGACAGACTGGGGCCAACGTCCTGACTTTC. This rearrangement joins TRBV19 to TRBJ2-6; tentative D call: TRBD1 (6 bases). The V end was cut by 9 bases, the J end by 2 bases, with 11 bases between. The CDR3 covers 14 residues. CDR1 and CDR2 (germline): LNHDA, SQIVND (reference sequence). Based on the CDR3 plus reference TRBV19 and TRBJ2-6, the full variable domain is DGGITQSPKYLFRKEGQNVTLSCEQNLNHDAMYWYRQDPGQGLRLIYYSQIVNDFQKGDIAEGYSVSREKKESFPLTVTSAQKNPTAFYLCASLGQTGANVLTFGAGSRLTVL.

This clone was counted between two and nine times. This chain links TRBV24-1 with TRBJ1-2; no clear D gene. CDR1 and CDR2 from the germline V gene are KGHDR and SFDVKD. Trimming cost V 3 bases and J 5 bases, with 9 bases left between them. The CDR3 length is 13 residues. CDR3 nucleotides: TGTGCCACCAGTGATGGTGAGGGATATGGCTACACCTTC. It is translated as CATSDGEGYGYTF.

This clone came up a few times. The chain joins TRBV11-2 to TRBJ2-7; 7 bases align to TRBD1. The CDR3 runs 15 residues. Unmatched junction bases numbered 6, after V lost 3 bases and J lost 1 base. In germline, CDR1 is SGHAT, CDR2 FQNNGV. The CDR3 DNA follows: TGTGCCAGCAGCTTCACCGAGGGGGCGTCCTACGAGCAGTACTTC. Amino acids: CASSFTEGASYEQYF.

This chain links TRBV11-1 with TRBJ1-2, with D perhaps matching TRBD1 (5 bases). Germline CDR1 reads SGHAT; CDR2 reads FQDESV (reference sequence). V dropped 1 base and J dropped 2 bases, with 8 bases sitting between them. The CDR3 covers 14 residues. CDR3 in DNA: TGTGCCAGCAGCTTAGGCCGGGGGAACTATGGCTACACCTTC. It specifies CASSLGRGNYGYTF.

The chain is built from TRBV12-3 or TRBV12-4 and TRBJ1-2, with 7 bases lining up with TRBD1. With 6 bases clipped from V and 8 bases from J, the junction kept 6 bases outside the gene matches. The CDR3 loop spans 12 amino acids. The CDR3 sequence: CASSFNRGGYTF. CDR3 nucleotides: TGTGCCAGCAGCTTTAACAGGGGCGGCTACACCTTC.